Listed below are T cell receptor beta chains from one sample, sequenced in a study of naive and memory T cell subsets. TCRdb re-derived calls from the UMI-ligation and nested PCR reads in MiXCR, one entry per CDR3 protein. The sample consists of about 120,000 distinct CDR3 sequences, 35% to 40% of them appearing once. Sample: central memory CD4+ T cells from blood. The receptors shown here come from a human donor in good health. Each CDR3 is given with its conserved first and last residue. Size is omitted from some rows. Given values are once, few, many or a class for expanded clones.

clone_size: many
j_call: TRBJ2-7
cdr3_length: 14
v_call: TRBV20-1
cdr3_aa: CSAAQLAGVSEQYF

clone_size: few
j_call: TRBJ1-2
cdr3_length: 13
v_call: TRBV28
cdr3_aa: CASSLGGLRGYTF

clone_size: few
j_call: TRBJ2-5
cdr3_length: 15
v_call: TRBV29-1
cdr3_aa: CSVEEHPGSKETQYF

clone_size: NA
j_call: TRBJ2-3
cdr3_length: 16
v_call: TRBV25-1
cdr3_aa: CASSLGGAGNTDTQYF

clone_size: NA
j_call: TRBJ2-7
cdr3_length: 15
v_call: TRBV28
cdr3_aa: CASGFGGVGSYEQYF

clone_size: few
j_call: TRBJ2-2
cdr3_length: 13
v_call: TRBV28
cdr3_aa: CASRTSGTGELFF

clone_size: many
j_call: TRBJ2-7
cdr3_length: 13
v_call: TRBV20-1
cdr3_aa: CSAPRDGGYEQYF

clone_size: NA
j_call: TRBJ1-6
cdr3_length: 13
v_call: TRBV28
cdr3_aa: CASSAQQGWALHF

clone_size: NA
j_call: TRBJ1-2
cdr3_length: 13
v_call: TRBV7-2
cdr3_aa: CASSPKGQGSYTF

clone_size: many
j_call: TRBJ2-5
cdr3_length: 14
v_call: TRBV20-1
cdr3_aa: CSAGSIRGVETQYF

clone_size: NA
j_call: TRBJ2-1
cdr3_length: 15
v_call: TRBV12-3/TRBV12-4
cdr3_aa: CASSLLAGGPSEQFF

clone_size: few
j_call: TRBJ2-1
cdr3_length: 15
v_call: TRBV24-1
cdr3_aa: CATSEAGGEYNEQFF

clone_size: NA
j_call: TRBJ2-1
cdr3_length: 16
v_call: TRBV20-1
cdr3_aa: CSARPGLAGGRDEQFF

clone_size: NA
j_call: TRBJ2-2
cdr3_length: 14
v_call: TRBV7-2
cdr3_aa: CASSPGTRIGELFF

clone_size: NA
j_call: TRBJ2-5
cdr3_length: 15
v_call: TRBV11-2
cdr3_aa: CASNPGLAVQETQYF

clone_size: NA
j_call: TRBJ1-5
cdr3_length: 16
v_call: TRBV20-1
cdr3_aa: CSATRGGTASNQPQHF

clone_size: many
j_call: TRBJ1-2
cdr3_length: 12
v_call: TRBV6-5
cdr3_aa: CASRDDIYGYTF

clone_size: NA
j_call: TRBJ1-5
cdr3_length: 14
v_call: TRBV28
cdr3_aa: CASSLTRSNQPQHF

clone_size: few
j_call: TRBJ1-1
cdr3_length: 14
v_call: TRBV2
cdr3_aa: CASKRDRKLGEAFF

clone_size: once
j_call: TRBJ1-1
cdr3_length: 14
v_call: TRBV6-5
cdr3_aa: CASSYSFTEIEAFF

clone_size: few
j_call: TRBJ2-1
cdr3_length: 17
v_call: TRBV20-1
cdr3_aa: CSARDISASPSYNEQFF

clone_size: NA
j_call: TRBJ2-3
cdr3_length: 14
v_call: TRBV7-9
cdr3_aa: CASSSQGSTDTQYF

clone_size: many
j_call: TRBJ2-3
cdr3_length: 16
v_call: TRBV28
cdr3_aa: CASSPPDLAGTDTQYF

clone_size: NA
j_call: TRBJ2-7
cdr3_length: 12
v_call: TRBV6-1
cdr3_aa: CALRDRLYEQYF

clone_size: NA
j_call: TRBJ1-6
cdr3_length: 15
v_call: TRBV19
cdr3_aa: CASSIDGQVNSPLHF

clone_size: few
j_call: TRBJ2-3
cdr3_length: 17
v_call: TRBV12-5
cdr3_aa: CASGLVRGNPSTDTQYF

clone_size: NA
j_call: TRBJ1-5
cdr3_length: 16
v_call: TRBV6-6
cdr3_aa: CASRGTGGQENQPQHF

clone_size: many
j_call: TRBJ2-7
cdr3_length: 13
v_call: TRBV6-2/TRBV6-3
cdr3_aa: CASSFAGGYEQYF

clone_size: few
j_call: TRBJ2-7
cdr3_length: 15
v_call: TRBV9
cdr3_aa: CASSQGRLSSYEQYF

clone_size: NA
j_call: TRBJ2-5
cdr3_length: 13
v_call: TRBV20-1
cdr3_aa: CSEGARGVQTQYF

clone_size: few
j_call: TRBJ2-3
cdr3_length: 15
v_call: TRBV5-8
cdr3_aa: CASSSGQGYPDTQYF

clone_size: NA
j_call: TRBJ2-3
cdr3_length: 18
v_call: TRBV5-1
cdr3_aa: CASSLGPPRLAGGDTQYF

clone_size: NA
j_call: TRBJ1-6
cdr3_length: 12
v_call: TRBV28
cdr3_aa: CASTEGYSPLHF

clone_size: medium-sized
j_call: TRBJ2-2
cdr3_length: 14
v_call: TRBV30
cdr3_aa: CAWWGQANTGELFF

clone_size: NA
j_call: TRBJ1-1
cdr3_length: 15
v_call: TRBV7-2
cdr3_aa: CASSPRRTRWTEAFF

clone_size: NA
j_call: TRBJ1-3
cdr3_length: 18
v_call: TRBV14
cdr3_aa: CASSQEFLRGTSGNTIYF

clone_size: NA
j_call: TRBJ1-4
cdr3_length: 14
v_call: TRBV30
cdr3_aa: CAADRSSTNEKLFF

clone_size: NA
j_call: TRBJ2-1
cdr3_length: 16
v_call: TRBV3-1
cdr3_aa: CASSQQKGLNYNEQFF

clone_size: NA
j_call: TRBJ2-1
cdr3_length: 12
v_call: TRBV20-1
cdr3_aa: CSAQWHSNEQFF

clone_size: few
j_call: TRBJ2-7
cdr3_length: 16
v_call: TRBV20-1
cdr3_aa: CSARDPTGLDLYEQYF

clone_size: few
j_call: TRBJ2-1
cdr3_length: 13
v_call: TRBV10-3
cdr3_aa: CAIWAGPYNEQFF

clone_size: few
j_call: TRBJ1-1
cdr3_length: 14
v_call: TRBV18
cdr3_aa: CASSPNLRQDEAFF

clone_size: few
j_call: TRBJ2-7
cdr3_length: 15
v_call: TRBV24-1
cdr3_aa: CATSDAGQGAGEQYF

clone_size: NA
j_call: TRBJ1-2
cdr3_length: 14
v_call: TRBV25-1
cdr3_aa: CASSERRPVGGYTF

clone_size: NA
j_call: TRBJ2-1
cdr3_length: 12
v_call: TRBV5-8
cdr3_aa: CASSWTPNEQFF

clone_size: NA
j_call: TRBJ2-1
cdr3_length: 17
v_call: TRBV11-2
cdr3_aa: CASSLDLRQGGYNEQFF

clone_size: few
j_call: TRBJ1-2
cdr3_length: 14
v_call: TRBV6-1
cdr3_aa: CASSERVAADGYTF

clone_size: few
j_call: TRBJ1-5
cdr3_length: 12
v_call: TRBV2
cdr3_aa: CASSLEYQPQHF

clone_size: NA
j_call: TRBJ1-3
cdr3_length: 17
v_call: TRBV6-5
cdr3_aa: CASSYRWTGRLGNTIYF

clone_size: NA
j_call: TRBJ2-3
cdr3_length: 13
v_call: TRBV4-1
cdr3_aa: CASSQGWRDTQYF

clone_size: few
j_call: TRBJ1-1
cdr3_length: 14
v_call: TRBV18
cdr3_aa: CASSHTARNTEAFF

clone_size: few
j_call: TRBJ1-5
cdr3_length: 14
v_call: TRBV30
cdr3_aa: CAWSVPAGSQPQHF

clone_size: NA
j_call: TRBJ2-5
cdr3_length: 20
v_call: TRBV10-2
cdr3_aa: CASSELSPIVGQGYSETQYF

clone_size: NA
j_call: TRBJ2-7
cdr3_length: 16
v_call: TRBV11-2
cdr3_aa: CASSPIRRIGSYEQYF

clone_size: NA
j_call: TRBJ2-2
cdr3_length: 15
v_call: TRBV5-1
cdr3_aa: CASSPAGRPTGELFF

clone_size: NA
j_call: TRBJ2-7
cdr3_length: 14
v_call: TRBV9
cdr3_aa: CASSVGQGPYEQYF

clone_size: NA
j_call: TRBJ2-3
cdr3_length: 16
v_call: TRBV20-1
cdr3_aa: CSASPIAGGSTDTQYF

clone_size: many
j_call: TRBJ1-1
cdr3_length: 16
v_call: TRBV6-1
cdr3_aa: CASSEKQGALDTEAFF

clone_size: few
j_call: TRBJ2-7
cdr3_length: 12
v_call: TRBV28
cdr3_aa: CASEASSYEQYF

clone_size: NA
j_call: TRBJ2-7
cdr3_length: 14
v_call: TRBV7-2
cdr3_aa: CASSGSGSSYEQYF